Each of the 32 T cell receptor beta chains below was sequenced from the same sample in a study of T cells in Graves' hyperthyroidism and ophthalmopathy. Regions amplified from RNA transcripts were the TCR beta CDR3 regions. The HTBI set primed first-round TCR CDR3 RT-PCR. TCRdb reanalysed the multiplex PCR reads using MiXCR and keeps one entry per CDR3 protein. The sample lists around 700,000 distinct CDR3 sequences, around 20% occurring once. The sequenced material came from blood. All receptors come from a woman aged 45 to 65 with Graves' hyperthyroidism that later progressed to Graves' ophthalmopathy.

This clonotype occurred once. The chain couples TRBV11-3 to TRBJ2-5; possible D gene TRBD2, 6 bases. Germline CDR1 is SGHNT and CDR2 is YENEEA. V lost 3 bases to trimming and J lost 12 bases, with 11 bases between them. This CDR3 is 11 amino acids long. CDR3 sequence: CASSLGLAEYF. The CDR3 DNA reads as TGTGCCAGCAGCTTGGGACTGGCAGAGTACTTC.

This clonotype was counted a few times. The CDR3 sequence: CASSQDPDFEQFF. In DNA form, the CDR3 reads TGTGCCAGCAGCCAAGATCCGGACTTTGAGCAGTTCTTC. The chain combines TRBV7-2 with TRBJ2-1, with a weak D call TRBD2 (5 bases). Germline V CDR1 and CDR2: SGHTA, FQGNSA. Trimming stripped 5 bases from V and 9 bases from J, with 14 bases between. This CDR3 is built from 13 residues.

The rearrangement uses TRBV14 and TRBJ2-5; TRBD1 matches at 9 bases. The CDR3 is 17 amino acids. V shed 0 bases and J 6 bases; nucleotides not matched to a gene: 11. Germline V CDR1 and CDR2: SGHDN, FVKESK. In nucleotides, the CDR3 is TGTGCCAGCAGCCAAGATCTAGGGACAGGGACTAAGAAGACCCAGTACTTC. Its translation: CASSQDLGTGTKKTQYF.

CDR3 region: CASRSTGGADTQYF. For the CDR3, the DNA is TGTGCCAGCAGATCTACAGGAGGAGCAGATACGCAGTATTTT. The chain employs TRBV7-2 and TRBJ2-3, with D perhaps given as TRBD1 or TRBD2 (5 bases each). Germline V CDR1 and CDR2: SGHTA, FQGNSA. V was pared by 6 bases and J by 4 bases, with 14 bases between. This CDR3 contains 14 residues.

The chain's CDR3 is CASSQGQLNTGELFF. CDR3 coding DNA: TGTGCCAGCAGCCAAGGACAATTGAACACCGGGGAGCTGTTTTTT. This chain uses TRBV3-1 with TRBJ2-2; D gene ambiguous. The V end was cut by 1 base, the J end by 1 base, with 7 bases between. The CDR3 spans 15 residues. Germline CDR1 reads LGHDT; CDR2 reads YNNKEL (reference sequence).

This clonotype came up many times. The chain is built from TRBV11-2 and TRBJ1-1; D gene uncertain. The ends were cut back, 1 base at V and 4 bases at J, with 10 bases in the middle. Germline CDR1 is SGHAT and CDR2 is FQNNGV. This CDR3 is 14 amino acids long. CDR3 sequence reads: CASSLVDILTEAFF. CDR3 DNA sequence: TGTGCCAGCAGCTTAGTCGACATACTCACTGAAGCTTTCTTT. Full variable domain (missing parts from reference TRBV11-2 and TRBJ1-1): EAGVAQSPRYKIIEKRQSVAFWCNPISGHATLYWYQQILGQGPKLLIQFQNNGVVDDSQLPKDRFSAERLKGVDSTLKIQPAKLEDSAVYLCASSLVDILTEAFFGQGTRLTVV.

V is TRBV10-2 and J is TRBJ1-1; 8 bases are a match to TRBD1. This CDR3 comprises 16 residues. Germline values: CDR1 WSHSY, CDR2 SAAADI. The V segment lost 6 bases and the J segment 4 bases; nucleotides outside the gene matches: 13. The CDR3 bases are TGCGCCAGCAGAGCTCAGGGGGCAATTTTGGGCACTGAAGCTTTCTTT. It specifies CASRAQGAILGTEAFF.

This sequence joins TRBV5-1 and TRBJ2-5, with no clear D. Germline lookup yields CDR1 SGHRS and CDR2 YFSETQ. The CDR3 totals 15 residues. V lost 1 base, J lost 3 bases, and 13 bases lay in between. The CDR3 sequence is CASSLRMGFEETQYF. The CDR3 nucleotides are TGCGCCAGCAGCTTGCGCATGGGGTTTGAAGAGACCCAGTACTTC.

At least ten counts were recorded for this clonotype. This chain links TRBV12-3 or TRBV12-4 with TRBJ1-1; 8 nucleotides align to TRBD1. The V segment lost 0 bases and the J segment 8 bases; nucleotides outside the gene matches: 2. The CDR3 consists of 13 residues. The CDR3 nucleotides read TGTGCCAGCAGTTTAGCGGGACAGGCCGAAGCTTTCTTT. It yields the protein CASSLAGQAEAFF.

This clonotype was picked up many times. The CDR3 here is CASRNWGSQKETQYF. The CDR3 DNA follows: TGTGCCAGCAGGAATTGGGGGTCGCAAAAAGAGACCCAGTACTTC. This rearrangement joins TRBV11-2 to TRBJ2-5; D possibly matches TRBD1 or TRBD2 (5 bases each). CDR3 length: 15 amino acids. Germline V gene sequence: CDR1 SGHAT, CDR2 FQNNGV. Between the trimmed V and J ends, which lost 6 bases and 3 bases, there was a span of 17 bases. Using reference TRBV11-2 and TRBJ2-5 for the parts outside the CDR3, the full variable domain is EAGVAQSPRYKIIEKRQSVAFWCNPISGHATLYWYQQILGQGPKLLIQFQNNGVVDDSQLPKDRFSAERLKGVDSTLKIQPAKLEDSAVYLCASRNWGSQKETQYFGPGTRLLVL.

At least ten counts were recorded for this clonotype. The CDR3 DNA is TGCGCCAGCAGCGAACAGGGCCGGTCGGCTTTCTTT. The encoded protein is CASSEQGRSAFF. The V gene is TRBV5-1, the J gene TRBJ1-1; a weak D match, TRBD1 (6 bases). V shed 4 bases and J shed 11 bases, with 15 bases lying between them. The V gene's germline CDR1 is SGHRS and CDR2 YFSETQ. The CDR3 is 12 amino acids.

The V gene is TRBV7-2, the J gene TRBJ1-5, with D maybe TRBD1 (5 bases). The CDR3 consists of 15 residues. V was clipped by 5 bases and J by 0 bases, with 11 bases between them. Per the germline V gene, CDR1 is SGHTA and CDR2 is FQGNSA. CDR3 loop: CASSRTRGSNQPQHF. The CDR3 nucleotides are TGTGCCAGCAGCCGGACAAGAGGTAGCAATCAGCCCCAGCATTTT.

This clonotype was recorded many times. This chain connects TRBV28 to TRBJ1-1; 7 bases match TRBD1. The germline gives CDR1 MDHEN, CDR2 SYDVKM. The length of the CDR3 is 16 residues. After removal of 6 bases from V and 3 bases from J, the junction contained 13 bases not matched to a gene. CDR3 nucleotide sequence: TGTGCCAGCAGACCAACCCCAGGACAGGCCCACACTGAAGCTTTCTTT. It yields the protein CASRPTPGQAHTEAFF. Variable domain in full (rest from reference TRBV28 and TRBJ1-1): DVKVTQSSRYLVKRTGEKVFLECVQDMDHENMFWYRQDPGLGLRLIYFSYDVKMKEKGDIPEGYSVSREKKERFSLILESASTNQTSMYLCASRPTPGQAHTEAFFGQGTRLTVV.

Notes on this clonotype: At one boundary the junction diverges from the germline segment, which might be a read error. The DNA for the CDR3 is TGCGCCAGCAGCTTGGCAGCTGGACAGGGATTGAACACTGAAGCTCTCTTT. Translating it yields CASSLAAGQGLNTEALF. V and J are TRBV5-1 and TRBJ1-1; 8 positions match TRBD1. CDR1 SGHRS and CDR2 YFSETQ come from the germline V gene. This CDR3 contains 17 residues. Full variable domain (rest looked up from reference TRBV5-1 and TRBJ1-1): KAGVTQTPRYLIKTRGQQVTLSCSPISGHRSVSWYQQTPGQGLQFLFEYFSETQRNKGNFPGRFSGRQFSNSRSEMNVSTLELGDSALYLCASSLAAGQGLNTEALFGQGTRLTVV.

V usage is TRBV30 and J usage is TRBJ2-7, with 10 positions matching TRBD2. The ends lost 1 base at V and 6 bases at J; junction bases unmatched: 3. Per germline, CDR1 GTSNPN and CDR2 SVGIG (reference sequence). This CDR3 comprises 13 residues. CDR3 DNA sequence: TGTGCCTGGAGTGCCGGGACTAGCGCCGAGCAGTACTTC. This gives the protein CAWSAGTSAEQYF.

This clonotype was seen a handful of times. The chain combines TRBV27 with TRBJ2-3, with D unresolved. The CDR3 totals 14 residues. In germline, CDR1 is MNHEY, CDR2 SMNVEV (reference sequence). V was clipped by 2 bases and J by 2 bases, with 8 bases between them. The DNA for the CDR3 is TGTGCCAGCAGTTTAGTAACTAACACAGATACGCAGTATTTT. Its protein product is CASSLVTNTDTQYF.

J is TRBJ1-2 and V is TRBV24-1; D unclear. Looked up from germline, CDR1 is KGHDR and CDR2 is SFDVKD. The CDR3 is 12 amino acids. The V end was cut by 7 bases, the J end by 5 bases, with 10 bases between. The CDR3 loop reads CATSVGAYGYTF. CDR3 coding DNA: TGTGCCACCAGCGTCGGTGCTTATGGCTACACCTTC.

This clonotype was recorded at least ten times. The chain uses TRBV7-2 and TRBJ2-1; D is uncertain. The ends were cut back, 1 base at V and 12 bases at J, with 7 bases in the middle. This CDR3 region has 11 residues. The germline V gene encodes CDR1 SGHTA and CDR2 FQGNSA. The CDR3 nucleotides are TGTGCCAGCAGCTTAGTTTTGGGGCAGTTCTTC. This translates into CASSLVLGQFF. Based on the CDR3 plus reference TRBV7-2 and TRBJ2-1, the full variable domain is GAGVSQSPSNKVTEKGKDVELRCDPISGHTALYWYRQSLGQGLEFLIYFQGNSAPDKSGLPSDRFSAERTGGSVSTLTIQRTQQEDSAVYLCASSLVLGQFFGPGTRLTVL.

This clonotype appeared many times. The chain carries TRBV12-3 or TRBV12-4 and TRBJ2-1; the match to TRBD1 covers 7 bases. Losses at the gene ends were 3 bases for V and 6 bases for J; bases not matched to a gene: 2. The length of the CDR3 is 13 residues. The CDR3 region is CASSFTGANEQFF. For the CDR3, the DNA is TGTGCCAGCAGTTTTACAGGGGCCAATGAGCAGTTCTTC.

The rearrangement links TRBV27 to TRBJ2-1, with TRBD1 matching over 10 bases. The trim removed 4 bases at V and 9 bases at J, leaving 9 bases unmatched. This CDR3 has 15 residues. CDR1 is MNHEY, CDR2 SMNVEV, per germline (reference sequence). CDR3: CASSWRDRGSSEQFF. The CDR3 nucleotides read TGTGCCAGCAGTTGGAGGGACAGGGGATCAAGTGAGCAGTTCTTC.

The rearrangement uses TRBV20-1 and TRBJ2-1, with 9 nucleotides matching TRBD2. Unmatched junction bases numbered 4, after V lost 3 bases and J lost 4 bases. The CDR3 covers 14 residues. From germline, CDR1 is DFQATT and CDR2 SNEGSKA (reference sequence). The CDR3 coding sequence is TGCAGTGCTAGCAGAAGCGGGGGGTACAATGAGCAGTTCTTC. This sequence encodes CSASRSGGYNEQFF.

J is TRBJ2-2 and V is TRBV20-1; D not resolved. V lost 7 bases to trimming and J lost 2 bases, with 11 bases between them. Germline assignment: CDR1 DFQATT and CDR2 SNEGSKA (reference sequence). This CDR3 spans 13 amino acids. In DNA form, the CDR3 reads TGCAGTGGCATAGGGCTTAACACCGGGGAGCTGTTTTTT. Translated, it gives CSGIGLNTGELFF.

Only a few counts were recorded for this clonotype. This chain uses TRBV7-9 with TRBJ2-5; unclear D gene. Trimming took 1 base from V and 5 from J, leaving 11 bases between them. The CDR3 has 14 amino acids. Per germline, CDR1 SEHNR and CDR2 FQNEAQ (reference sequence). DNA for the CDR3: TGTGCCAGCAGCTTAGATTCCAAGAGGGAGACCCAGTACTTC. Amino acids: CASSLDSKRETQYF.

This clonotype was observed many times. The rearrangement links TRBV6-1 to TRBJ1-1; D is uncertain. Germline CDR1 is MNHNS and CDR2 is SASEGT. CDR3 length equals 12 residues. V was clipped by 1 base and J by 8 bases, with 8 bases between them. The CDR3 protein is CASSEESREAFF. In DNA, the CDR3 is TGTGCCAGCAGTGAAGAGTCTAGAGAAGCTTTCTTT.

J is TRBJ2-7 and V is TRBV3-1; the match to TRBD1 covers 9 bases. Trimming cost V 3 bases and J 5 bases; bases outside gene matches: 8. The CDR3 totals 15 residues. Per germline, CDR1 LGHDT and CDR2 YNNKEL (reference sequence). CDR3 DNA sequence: TGTGCCAGCAGCCAGACCGGGACAGGGCTTCACGAGCAGTACTTC. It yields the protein CASSQTGTGLHEQYF.

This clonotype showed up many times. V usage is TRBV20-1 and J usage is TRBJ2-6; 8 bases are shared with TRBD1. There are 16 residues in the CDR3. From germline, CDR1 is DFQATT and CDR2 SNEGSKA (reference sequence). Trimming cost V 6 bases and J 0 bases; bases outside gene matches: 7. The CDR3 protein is CSASRGPSSGANVLTF. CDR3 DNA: TGCAGTGCGAGCAGGGGGCCTTCCTCTGGGGCCAACGTCCTGACTTTC.

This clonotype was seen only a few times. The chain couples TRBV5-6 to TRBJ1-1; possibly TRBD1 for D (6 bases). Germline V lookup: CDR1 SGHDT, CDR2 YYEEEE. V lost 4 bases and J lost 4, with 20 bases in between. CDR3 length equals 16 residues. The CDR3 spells CASSETDNRVRTEAFF. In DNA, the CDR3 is TGTGCCAGCAGCGAAACCGATAACAGGGTACGCACTGAAGCTTTCTTT.

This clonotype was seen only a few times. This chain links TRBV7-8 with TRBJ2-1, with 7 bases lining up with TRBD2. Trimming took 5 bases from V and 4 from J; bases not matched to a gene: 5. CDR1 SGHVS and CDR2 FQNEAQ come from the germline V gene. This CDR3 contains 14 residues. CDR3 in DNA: TGTGCCAGCAGCCCTGCCGGGGGGTACAATGAGCAGTTCTTC. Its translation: CASSPAGGYNEQFF.

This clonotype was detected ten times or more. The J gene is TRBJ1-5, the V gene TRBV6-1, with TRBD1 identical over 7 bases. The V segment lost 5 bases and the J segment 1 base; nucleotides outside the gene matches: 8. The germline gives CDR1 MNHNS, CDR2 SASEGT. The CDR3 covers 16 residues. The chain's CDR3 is CASSTTWDRSNQPQHF. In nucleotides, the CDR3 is TGTGCCAGCAGTACTACGTGGGACAGAAGCAATCAGCCCCAGCATTTT.

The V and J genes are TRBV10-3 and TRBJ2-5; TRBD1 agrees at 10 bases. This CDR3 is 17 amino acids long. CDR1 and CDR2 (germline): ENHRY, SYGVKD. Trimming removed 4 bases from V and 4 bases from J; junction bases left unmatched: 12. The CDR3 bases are TGTGCCATCAGTGGGAGCGGGACAGGGGTCTTCCGAGAGACCCAGTACTTC. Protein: CAISGSGTGVFRETQYF.

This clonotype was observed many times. CDR3 sequence: CASSSDSYEQYF. CDR3 in DNA: TGTGCCAGCAGCTCCGACTCCTACGAGCAGTACTTC. The rearrangement joins TRBV2 to TRBJ2-7; D remains unclear. Trimming removed 6 bases at V and 0 bases at J, with 6 bases between. This CDR3 contains 12 residues. From germline, CDR1 is SNHLY and CDR2 FYNNEI. Full variable domain (remainder filled in from reference TRBV2 and TRBJ2-7): EPEVTQTPSHQVTQMGQEVILRCVPISNHLYFYWYRQILGQKVEFLVSFYNNEISEKSEIFDDQFSVERPDGSNFTLKIRSTKLEDSAMYFCASSSDSYEQYFGPGTRLTVT.

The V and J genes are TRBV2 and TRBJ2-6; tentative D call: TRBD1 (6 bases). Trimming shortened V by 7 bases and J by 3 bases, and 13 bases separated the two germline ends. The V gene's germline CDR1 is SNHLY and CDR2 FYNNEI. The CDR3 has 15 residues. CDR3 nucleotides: TGTGCCAGCAACCCTAAGGGGGTTGGGGCCAACGTCCTGACTTTC. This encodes CASNPKGVGANVLTF.